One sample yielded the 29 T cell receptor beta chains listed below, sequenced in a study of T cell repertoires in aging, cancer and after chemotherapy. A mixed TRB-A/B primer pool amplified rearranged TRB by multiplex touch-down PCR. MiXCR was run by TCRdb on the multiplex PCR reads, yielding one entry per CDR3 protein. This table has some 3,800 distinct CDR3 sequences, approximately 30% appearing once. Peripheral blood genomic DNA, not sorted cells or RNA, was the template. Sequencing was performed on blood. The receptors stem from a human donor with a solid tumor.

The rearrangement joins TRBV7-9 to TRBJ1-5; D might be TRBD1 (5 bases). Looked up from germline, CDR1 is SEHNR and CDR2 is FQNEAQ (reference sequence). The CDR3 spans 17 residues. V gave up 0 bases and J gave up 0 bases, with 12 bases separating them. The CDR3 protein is CASSLARGGYSNQPQHF. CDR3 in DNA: TGTGCCAGCAGCTTAGCGCGGGGGGGATATAGCAATCAGCCCCAGCATTTT.

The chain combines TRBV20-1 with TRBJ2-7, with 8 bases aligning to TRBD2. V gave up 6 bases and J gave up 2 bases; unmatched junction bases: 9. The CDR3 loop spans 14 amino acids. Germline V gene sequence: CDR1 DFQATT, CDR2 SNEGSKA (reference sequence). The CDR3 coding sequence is TGCAGTGCCTGGGCACTAGCGGAAGCCTACGAGCAGTACTTC. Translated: CSAWALAEAYEQYF.

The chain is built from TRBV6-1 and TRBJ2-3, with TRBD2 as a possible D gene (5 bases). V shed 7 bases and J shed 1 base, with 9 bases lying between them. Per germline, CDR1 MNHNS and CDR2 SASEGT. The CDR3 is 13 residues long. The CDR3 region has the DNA TGTGCCAGCACCCTTAGCGGCACAGATACGCAGTATTTT. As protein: CASTLSGTDTQYF.

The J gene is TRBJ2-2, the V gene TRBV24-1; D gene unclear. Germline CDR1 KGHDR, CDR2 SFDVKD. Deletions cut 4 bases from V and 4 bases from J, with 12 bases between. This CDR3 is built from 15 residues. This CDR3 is CATSDWDVSTGELFF. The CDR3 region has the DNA TGTGCCACCAGTGACTGGGATGTGTCCACCGGGGAGCTGTTTTTT.

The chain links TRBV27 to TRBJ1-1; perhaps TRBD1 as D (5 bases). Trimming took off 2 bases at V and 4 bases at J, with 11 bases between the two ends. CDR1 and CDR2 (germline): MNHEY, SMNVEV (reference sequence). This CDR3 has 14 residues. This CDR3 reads CASSLGTWGTEAFF. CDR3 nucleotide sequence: TGTGCCAGCAGTTTAGGGACCTGGGGCACTGAAGCTTTCTTT.

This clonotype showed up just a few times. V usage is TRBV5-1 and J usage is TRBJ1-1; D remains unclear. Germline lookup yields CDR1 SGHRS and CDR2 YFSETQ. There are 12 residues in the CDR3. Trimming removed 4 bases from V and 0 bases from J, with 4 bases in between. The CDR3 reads CASSAMNTEAFF. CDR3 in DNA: TGCGCCAGCAGCGCCATGAACACTGAAGCTTTCTTT.

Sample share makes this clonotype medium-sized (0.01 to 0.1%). CDR3 nucleotides: TGTGCCAGCAAGGAGGGTGGCGGAGGCTACGAGCAGTACTTC. This encodes CASKEGGGGYEQYF. The rearrangement links TRBV6-5 to TRBJ2-7; D might be TRBD2 (6 bases). This CDR3 spans 14 amino acids. V dropped 7 bases and J dropped 3 bases, with 16 bases sitting between them. Germline-derived CDR1 and CDR2 are MNHEY and SVGAGI.

CDR3 DNA sequence: TGTGCCAGTAGTACGGGACAGGGGGCTATGACCGGGGAGCTGTTTTTT. As protein: CASSTGQGAMTGELFF. The chain combines TRBV19 with TRBJ2-2; TRBD1 aligns across 12 bases. Trimming cost V 4 bases and J 5 bases; bases outside gene matches: 5. Per germline, CDR1 LNHDA and CDR2 SQIVND (reference sequence). The CDR3 loop spans 16 amino acids.

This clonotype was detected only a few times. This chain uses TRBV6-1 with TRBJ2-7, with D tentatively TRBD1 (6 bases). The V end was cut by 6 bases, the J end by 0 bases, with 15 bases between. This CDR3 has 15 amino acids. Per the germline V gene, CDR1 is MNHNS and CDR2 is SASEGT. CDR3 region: CASSADRNRSYEQYV. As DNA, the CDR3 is TGTGCCAGCAGCGCCGACAGGAACCGCTCCTACGAGCAGTACGTC.

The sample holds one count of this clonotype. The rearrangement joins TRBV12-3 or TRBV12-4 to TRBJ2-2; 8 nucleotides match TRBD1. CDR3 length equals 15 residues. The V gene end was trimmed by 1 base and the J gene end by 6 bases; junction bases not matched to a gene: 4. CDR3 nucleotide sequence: TGTGCCAGCAGTTTAGGACAGGGGTTCTCCGGGGAGCTGTTTTTT. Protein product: CASSLGQGFSGELFF.

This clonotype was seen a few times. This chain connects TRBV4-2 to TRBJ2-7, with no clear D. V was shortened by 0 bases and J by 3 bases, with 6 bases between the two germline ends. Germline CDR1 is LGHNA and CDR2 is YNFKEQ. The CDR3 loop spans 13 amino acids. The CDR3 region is CASSQEFGYEQYF. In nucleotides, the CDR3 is TGTGCCAGCAGCCAAGAATTCGGCTACGAGCAGTACTTC.

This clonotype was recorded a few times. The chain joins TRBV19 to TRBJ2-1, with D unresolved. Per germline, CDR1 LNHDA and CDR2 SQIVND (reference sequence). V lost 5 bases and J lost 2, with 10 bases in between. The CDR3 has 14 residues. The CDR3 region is CASSHGFPYNEQFF. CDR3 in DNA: TGTGCCAGTAGTCATGGTTTTCCCTACAATGAGCAGTTCTTC.

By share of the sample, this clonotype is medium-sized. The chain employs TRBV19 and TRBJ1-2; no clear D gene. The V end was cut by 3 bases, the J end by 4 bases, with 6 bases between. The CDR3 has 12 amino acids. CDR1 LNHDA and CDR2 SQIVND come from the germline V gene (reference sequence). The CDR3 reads CASSMWGYGYTF. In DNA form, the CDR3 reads TGTGCCAGTAGTATGTGGGGCTATGGCTACACCTTC.

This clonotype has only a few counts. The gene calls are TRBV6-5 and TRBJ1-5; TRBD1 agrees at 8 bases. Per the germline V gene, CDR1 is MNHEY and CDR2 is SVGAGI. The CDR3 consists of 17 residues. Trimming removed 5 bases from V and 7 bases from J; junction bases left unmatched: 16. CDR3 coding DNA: TGTGCCAGCAGTCCAAAACGGACCGGACAGGGTGAACAGCCCCAGCATTTT. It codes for CASSPKRTGQGEQPQHF.

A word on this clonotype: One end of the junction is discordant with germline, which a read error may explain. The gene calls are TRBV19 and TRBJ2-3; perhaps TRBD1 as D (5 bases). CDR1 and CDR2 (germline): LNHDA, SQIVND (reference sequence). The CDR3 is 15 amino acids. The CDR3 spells CASGIGASHTDTQYF. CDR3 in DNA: TGTGCCAGTGGTATAGGGGCCAGCCACACAGATACGCAGTATTTT.

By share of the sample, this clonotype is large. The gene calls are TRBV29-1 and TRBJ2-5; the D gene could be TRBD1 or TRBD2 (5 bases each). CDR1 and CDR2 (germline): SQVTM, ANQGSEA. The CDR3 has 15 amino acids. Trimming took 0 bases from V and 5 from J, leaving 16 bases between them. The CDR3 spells CSVEDPWEEGETQYF. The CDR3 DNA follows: TGCAGCGTTGAAGATCCGTGGGAAGAGGGGGAGACCCAGTACTTC. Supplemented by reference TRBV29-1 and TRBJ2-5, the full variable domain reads SAVISQKPSRDICQRGTSLTIQCQVDSQVTMMFWYRQQPGQSLTLIATANQGSEATYESGFVIDKFPISRPNLTFSTLTVSNMSPEDSSIYLCSVEDPWEEGETQYFGPGTRLLVL.

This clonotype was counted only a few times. In nucleotides, the CDR3 is TGTGCCAGCAGTGAAGCTACAGGGTCAGGCAATCAGCCCCAGCATTTT. Its translation: CASSEATGSGNQPQHF. The chain recombines TRBV6-1 with TRBJ1-5; possibly TRBD1 for D (6 bases). Germline-derived CDR1 and CDR2 are MNHNS and SASEGT. Trimming took 0 bases from V and 2 from J, leaving 11 bases between them. CDR3 length: 16 amino acids.

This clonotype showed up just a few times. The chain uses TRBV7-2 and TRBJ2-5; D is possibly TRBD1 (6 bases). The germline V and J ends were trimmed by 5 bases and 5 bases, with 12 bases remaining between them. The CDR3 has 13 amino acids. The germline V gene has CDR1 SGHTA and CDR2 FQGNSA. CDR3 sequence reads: CASSRTVGETQYF. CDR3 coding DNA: TGTGCCAGCAGCCGGACAGTTGGGGAGACCCAGTACTTC.

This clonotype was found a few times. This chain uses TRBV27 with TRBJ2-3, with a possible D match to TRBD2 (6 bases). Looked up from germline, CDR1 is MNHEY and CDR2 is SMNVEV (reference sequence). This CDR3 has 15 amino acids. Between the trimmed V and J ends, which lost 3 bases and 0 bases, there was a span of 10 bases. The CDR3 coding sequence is TGTGCCAGCAGTTTCGTGGCGGGAAGCACAGATACGCAGTATTTT. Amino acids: CASSFVAGSTDTQYF.

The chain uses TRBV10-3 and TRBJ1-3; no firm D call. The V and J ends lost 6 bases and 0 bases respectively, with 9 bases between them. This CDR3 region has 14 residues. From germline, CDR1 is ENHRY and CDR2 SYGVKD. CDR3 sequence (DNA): TGTGCCATCAGGGAGAGCTTCTCTGGAAACACCATATATTTT. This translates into CAIRESFSGNTIYF.

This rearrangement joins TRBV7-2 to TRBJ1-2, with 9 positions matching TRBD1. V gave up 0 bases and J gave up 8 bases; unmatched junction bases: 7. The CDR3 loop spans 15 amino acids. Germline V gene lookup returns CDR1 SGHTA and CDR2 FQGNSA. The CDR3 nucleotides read TGTGCCAGCAGCTTAGCGCTGGGGACAGGGAGCGGCTACACCTTC. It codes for CASSLALGTGSGYTF.

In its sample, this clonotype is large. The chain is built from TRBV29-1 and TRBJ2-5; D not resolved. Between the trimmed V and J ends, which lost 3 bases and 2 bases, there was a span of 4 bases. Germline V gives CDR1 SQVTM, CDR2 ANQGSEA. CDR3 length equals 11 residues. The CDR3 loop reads CSVDSQETQYF. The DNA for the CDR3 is TGCAGCGTTGACTCGCAAGAGACCCAGTACTTC.

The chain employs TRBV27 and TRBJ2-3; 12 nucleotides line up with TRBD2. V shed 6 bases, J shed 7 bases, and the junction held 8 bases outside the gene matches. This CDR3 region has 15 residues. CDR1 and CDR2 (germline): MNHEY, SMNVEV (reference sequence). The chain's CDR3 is CASRWTSGTGNTQYF. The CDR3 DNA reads TGTGCCAGCAGGTGGACTAGCGGGACAGGAAATACGCAGTATTTT.

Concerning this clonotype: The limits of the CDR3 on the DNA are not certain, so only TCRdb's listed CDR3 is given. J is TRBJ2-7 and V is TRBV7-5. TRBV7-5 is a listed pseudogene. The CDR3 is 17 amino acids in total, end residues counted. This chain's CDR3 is CISVSEARDSYGYEQYV.

Written as DNA, the CDR3 is TGTGCCAGCTCACCTTTAATGCGGACAGCCCTTGGGGAGACCCAGTACTTC. Its protein product is CASSPLMRTALGETQYF. The chain employs TRBV18 and TRBJ2-5, with D possibly being TRBD1 (6 bases). The V end lost 3 bases, the J end lost 5 bases, and 22 bases lay between the germline ends. The CDR3 runs to 17 residues. Germline loops: CDR1 KGHSH, CDR2 LQKENI.

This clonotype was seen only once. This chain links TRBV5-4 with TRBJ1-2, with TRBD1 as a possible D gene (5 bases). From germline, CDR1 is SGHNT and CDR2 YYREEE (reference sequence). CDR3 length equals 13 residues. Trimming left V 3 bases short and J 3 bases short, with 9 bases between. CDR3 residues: CASSSTEDYGYTF. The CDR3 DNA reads TGTGCCAGCAGCTCGACAGAAGACTATGGCTACACCTTC.

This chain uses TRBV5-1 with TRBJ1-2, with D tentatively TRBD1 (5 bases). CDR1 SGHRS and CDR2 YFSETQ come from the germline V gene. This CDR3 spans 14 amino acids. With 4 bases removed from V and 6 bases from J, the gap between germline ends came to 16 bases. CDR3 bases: TGCGCCAGCAGCACCTCCGGGGGGTTGGATGGCTACACCTTC. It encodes CASSTSGGLDGYTF.

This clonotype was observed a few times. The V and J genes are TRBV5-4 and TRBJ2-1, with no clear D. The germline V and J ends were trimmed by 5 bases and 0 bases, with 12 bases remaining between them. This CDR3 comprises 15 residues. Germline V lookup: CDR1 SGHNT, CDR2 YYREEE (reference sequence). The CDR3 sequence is CASRENTDSYNEQFF. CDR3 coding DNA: TGTGCCAGCAGGGAGAACACGGACTCCTACAATGAGCAGTTCTTC.

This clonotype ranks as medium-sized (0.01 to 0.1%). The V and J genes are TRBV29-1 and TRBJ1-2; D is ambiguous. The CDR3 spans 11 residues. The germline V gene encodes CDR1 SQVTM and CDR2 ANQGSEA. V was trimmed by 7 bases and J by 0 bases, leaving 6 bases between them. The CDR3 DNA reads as TGCAGCGGGACTTCTAACTATGGCTACACCTTC. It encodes CSGTSNYGYTF.